In its sample, the clone carrying this TCR beta chain was seen once. Antigen: not known. Only in-frame clones appear in the TCRdb table, and some are missing; sequencing was by immunoSEQ multiplex PCR. The sample shows some 630,000 clones, 55% to 75% of them seen only once. This entry comes from a study of shared clonotypes between healthy human individuals. This CDR3 region has 15 residues. Trimming took 4 bases from V and 1 from J, leaving 14 bases between them. Germline V gene lookup returns CDR1 SGHNT and CDR2 YYREEE (reference sequence). General observations from the study: A handful of donors showed sharing of approximately 5% of naive CD4 clonotypes. Inspection by rarefaction showed sorted-subset sequencing to be incomplete despite large depth.

The gene calls are TRBV5-4 and TRBJ2-5; TRBD2 might be the D (6 bases). The source material was memory CD4+ T cells sorted from blood. Described subset: CD45RA-negative fraction. This TCR derives from a woman under 40 in good health. The CDR3 loop is CASSQPSGAQETQYF. The CDR3 nucleotides read TGTGCCAGCAGCCAACCCTCGGGAGCCCAAGAGACCCAGTACTTC.